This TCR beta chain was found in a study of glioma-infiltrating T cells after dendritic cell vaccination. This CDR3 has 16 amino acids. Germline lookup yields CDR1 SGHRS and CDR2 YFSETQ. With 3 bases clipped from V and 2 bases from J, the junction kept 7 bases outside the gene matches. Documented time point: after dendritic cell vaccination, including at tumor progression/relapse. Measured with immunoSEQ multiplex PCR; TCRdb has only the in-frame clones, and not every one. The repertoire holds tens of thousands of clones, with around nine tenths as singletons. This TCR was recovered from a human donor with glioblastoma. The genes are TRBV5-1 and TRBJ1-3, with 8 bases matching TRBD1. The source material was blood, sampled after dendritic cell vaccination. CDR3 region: CASSSSGTGPGNTIYF. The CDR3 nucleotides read TGCGCCAGCAGCTCCTCCGGGACAGGACCTGGAAACACCATATATTTT.